The 25 T cell receptor beta chains below all came from one sample that was sequenced in a study of beta chain features in type 1 diabetes. Whole-study results and caveats: All four CD4+ subsets from Type 1 diabetes patients carried moderately but significantly shorter TCRB CDR3s.

No antigens are known for them. Expressed TCRB transcripts were sequenced, since all the RNA that had been isolated was reverse transcribed. Assay used: immunoSEQ multiplex PCR; TCRdb lists only in-frame clones, some missing. The sample carries roughly 700,000 clones, around an eighth recorded once. Sequenced: naive CD4+ T cells from blood. These receptors were taken from a man younger than 35 with type 1 diabetes.

This clone has a handful of counts. This specimen includes other DNA sequences encoding the same CDR3. The chain links TRBV7-6 to TRBJ2-3; a weak D match, TRBD1 (6 bases). Trimming took 1 base from V and 3 from J, leaving 11 bases between them. This CDR3 has 15 amino acids. CDR1 is SGHVS and CDR2 is FNYEAQ in the germline V gene. The CDR3 nucleotides read TGTGCCAGCAGCTTAGGGGGGCAGGGTACAGATACGCAGTATTTT. Translation gives CASSLGGQGTDTQYF.

In this sample, this clone turned up once. The chain links TRBV9 to TRBJ1-4; D possibly corresponds to TRBD1 (5 bases). From germline, CDR1 is SGDLS and CDR2 YYNGEE. V was clipped by 4 bases and J by 5 bases, with 21 bases between them. This CDR3 is built from 17 residues. CDR3 coding DNA: TGTGCCAGCAGCCCTCCAGGGTCGGGGACGGGGAATGAAAAACTGTTTTTT. This gives the protein CASSPPGSGTGNEKLFF. Full variable domain (missing parts from reference TRBV9 and TRBJ1-4): DSGVTQTPKHLITATGQRVTLRCSPRSGDLSVYWYQQSLDQGLQFLIQYYNGEERAKGNILERFSAQQFPDLHSELNLSSLELGDSALYFCASSPPGSGTGNEKLFFGSGTQLSVL.

This clone was counted only a few times. The V gene is TRBV5-1, the J gene TRBJ2-1; D not resolved. The germline CDR1 and CDR2 sequences are SGHRS and YFSETQ. With 0 bases removed from V and 8 bases from J, the gap between germline ends came to 9 bases. The CDR3 covers 13 residues. CDR3 region: CASSLAGYDEQFF. CDR3 coding DNA: TGCGCCAGCAGCTTGGCAGGTTACGATGAGCAGTTCTTC.

This clone was picked up a small number of times. The J gene is TRBJ2-5, the V gene TRBV30; 8 positions match TRBD2. Unmatched junction bases numbered 18, after V lost 4 bases and J lost 5 bases. CDR1 GTSNPN and CDR2 SVGIG come from the germline V gene (reference sequence). This CDR3 contains 17 residues. Here the CDR3 DNA reads TGTGCCTGGACGCCCACTAGTCGGGGGGGCCCCGCTGAGACCCAGTACTTC. Its translation is CAWTPTSRGGPAETQYF.

Notes on this clone: At one end, the junction sequence differs from germline, possibly due to a read error. The rearrangement joins TRBV27 to TRBJ1-4; D remains ambiguous. Germline lookup yields CDR1 MNHEY and CDR2 SMNVEV (reference sequence). The CDR3 length is 15 residues. The CDR3 coding sequence is TGTGTCAGCAGCCCCCGGGATGCAACTAATGAAAAACTGTTTTTT. Translating gives CVSSPRDATNEKLFF.

This clone turned up a few times. The V call is TRBV10-3, the J call TRBJ2-7; TRBD1 matches at 8 bases. The CDR3 is 17 residues long. Germline trimming cut 5 bases from V and 7 bases from J; bases unmatched to any gene: 19. Germline-derived CDR1 and CDR2 are ENHRY and SYGVKD. The CDR3 protein is CAISQPDRASNLREQYF. The CDR3 DNA sequence: TGTGCCATCAGTCAACCGGACAGGGCATCGAACCTACGGGAGCAGTACTTC.

This clone was seen a few times. V and J are TRBV29-1 and TRBJ2-1; the match to TRBD1 covers 9 bases. Trimming at V came to 0 bases and at J to 11 bases, leaving 5 bases not matched to a gene. Germline V gene lookup returns CDR1 SQVTM and CDR2 ANQGSEA. This CDR3 is 13 amino acids long. The CDR3 coding sequence is TGCAGCGTTGAAGAACAGGGGGCTGGGAAGCAGTTCTTC. The encoded protein is CSVEEQGAGKQFF.

This clone turned up a few times. The genes are TRBV10-3 and TRBJ1-1; no clear D gene. Germline CDR1 reads ENHRY; CDR2 reads SYGVKD. This CDR3 contains 12 residues. Trimming stripped 6 bases from V and 2 bases from J, with 7 bases between. This CDR3 reads CAIRDQNTEAFF. The CDR3 nucleotides are TGTGCCATCAGGGATCAAAACACTGAAGCTTTCTTT.

This clone was seen a few times. The chain carries TRBV25-1 and TRBJ1-2; D call uncertain. Trimming took 11 bases from V and 1 from J, leaving 11 bases between them. The CDR3 is 12 residues long. Germline V CDR1 and CDR2: MGHDK, SYGVNS. The DNA of the CDR3 is TGTGCCTCCCGGGGAGTTAACTATGGCTACACCTTC. Its protein product is CASRGVNYGYTF.

The chain combines TRBV4-1 with TRBJ2-3, with 8 bases lining up with TRBD2. The CDR3 is made up of 17 amino acids. The V gene's germline CDR1 is MGHRA and CDR2 YSYEKL. V lost 0 bases to trimming and J lost 4 bases; unmatched junction nucleotides: 9. CDR3 residues: CASSQELAVASADTQYF. CDR3 coding DNA: TGCGCCAGCAGCCAAGAACTAGCGGTCGCATCCGCAGATACGCAGTATTTT.

This clone came up a few times. This chain joins TRBV7-6 and TRBJ2-3; no clear D. The CDR3 spans 12 residues. V lost 5 bases to trimming and J lost 2 bases, with 5 bases between them. The germline V gene has CDR1 SGHVS and CDR2 FNYEAQ. The CDR3 sequence: CASSPHTDTQYF. The CDR3 nucleotides read TGTGCCAGCAGCCCCCACACAGATACGCAGTATTTT.

The chain has TRBV5-1 and TRBJ2-5, with 8 bases lining up with TRBD1. With V trimmed by 1 base and J by 0 bases, 17 bases remained unmatched. The CDR3 is made up of 20 amino acids. Germline loops: CDR1 SGHRS, CDR2 YFSETQ. CDR3 nucleotides: TGCGCCAGCAGCTTGCGGCCGGGGACAGGAACGGGGTTGGACCAAGAGACCCAGTACTTC. It yields the protein CASSLRPGTGTGLDQETQYF.

The chain is built from TRBV4-1 and TRBJ2-3, with D hard to call. CDR3 length equals 15 residues. Germline V gene data show CDR1 as MGHRA and CDR2 as YSYEKL. V was clipped by 1 base and J by 6 bases, with 14 bases between them. The CDR3 reads CASSQGSGRADTQYF. In DNA, the CDR3 is TGCGCCAGCAGCCAAGGGTCCGGTAGGGCCGATACGCAGTATTTT.

In DNA form, the CDR3 reads TGTGCCAGTACGTATCGAGCGTACACTGAAGCTTTCTTT. Residues: CASTYRAYTEAFF. The chain links TRBV19 to TRBJ1-1; D gene uncertain. The CDR3 is 13 residues long. Germline V gene data show CDR1 as LNHDA and CDR2 as SQIVND (reference sequence). V lost 7 bases to trimming and J lost 3 bases, with 12 bases between them.

This clone has more than one count but fewer than ten. The rearrangement links TRBV10-3 to TRBJ2-7, with 7 bases lining up with TRBD1. The CDR3 covers 16 residues. The V gene end was trimmed by 2 bases and the J gene end by 5 bases; junction bases not matched to a gene: 12. Germline CDR1 is ENHRY and CDR2 is SYGVKD. The chain's CDR3 is CAISEDPTGLGHEQYF. The CDR3 DNA follows: TGTGCCATCAGTGAGGACCCGACAGGGTTGGGGCACGAGCAGTACTTC.

The gene calls are TRBV6-4 and TRBJ2-3, with D maybe TRBD1 (6 bases). Germline values: CDR1 MRHNA, CDR2 SNTAGT. The CDR3 has 14 residues. The V gene lost 2 bases and the J gene lost 3 bases, with 9 bases spanning the gap. The CDR3 is CASSDRQATDTQYF. CDR3 nucleotides: TGTGCCAGCAGTGACAGACAGGCAACAGATACGCAGTATTTT.

This clone was found a few times. The chain carries TRBV14 and TRBJ2-7; 10 bases map to TRBD1. Germline V gene sequence: CDR1 SGHDN, CDR2 FVKESK. The CDR3 loop spans 15 amino acids. Trimming took 4 bases from V and 4 from J; bases not matched to a gene: 7. CDR3: CASSLTTGGEYEQYF. DNA of the CDR3: TGTGCCAGCAGCCTTACGACAGGGGGCGAGTACGAGCAGTACTTC.

The V and J genes are TRBV28 and TRBJ1-2; a possible D gene is TRBD1 (5 bases). There are 14 residues in the CDR3. Germline lookup yields CDR1 MDHEN and CDR2 SYDVKM. V was shortened by 5 bases and J by 6 bases, with 16 bases between the two germline ends. The CDR3 spells CASSSTGTSHGYTF. The CDR3 nucleotides are TGTGCCAGCAGTAGTACCGGGACTTCCCATGGCTACACCTTC.

The chain has TRBV7-8 and TRBJ2-1; 9 nucleotides match TRBD1. V shed 7 bases and J 7 bases; nucleotides not matched to a gene: 11. CDR3 length: 15 residues. The germline V gene encodes CDR1 SGHVS and CDR2 FQNEAQ. The DNA of the CDR3 is TGTGCCAGCACCTTCATCGGACAGGGGAGAAATGAGCAGTTCTTC. Translated, it gives CASTFIGQGRNEQFF.

The V gene is TRBV5-8, the J gene TRBJ2-3; D is unresolved. Germline lookup yields CDR1 SGHTS and CDR2 YDEGEE. The ends were cut back, 2 bases at V and 0 bases at J, with 19 bases in the middle. This CDR3 is 18 amino acids long. DNA of the CDR3: TGTGCCAGCAGCTTCCCCGCCTGGGGTCTAAGGAGCACAGATACGCAGTATTTT. It translates to CASSFPAWGLRSTDTQYF.

There are a few counts of this clone. This sequence joins TRBV25-1 and TRBJ1-4; tentatively, D is TRBD1 (5 bases). V lost 6 bases to trimming and J lost 5 bases, with 7 bases between them. The germline gives CDR1 MGHDK, CDR2 SYGVNS. This CDR3 is built from 12 residues. Here the CDR3 reads CASRQENEKLFF. In DNA, the CDR3 is TGTGCCAGCAGACAGGAAAATGAAAAACTGTTTTTT.

The chain has TRBV6-5 and TRBJ1-6; D call uncertain. The CDR3 contains 15 residues. Germline V CDR1 and CDR2: MNHEY, SVGAGI. The ends were cut back, 0 bases at V and 9 bases at J, with 12 bases in the middle. For the CDR3, the DNA is TGTGCCAGCAGTTACTCGCCCCGTGGGCCTTCACCCCTCCACTTT. It codes for CASSYSPRGPSPLHF.

This sequence joins TRBV6-5 and TRBJ1-5; the D is unclear. This CDR3 is built from 13 residues. In germline, CDR1 is MNHEY, CDR2 SVGAGI. The V gene lost 6 bases and the J gene lost 2 bases, with 8 bases spanning the gap. CDR3 amino acids: CASRKGGNQPQHF. CDR3 bases: TGTGCCAGCAGGAAAGGAGGCAATCAGCCCCAGCATTTT.

The chain combines TRBV7-6 with TRBJ2-7, with 9 bases lining up with TRBD1. J was trimmed by 0 bases and V by 5 bases; bases with no gene match: 5. The CDR3 length is 15 residues. CDR1 SGHVS and CDR2 FNYEAQ come from the germline V gene. CDR3 amino acids: CASSRTGDFSYEQYF. In DNA, the CDR3 is TGTGCCAGCAGCCGGACAGGGGACTTCTCCTACGAGCAGTACTTC. Full variable domain (missing parts from reference TRBV7-6 and TRBJ2-7): GAGVSQSPRYKVTKRGQDVALRCDPISGHVSLYWYRQALGQGPEFLTYFNYEAQQDKSGLPNDRFSAERPEGSISTLTIQRTEQRDSAMYRCASSRTGDFSYEQYFGPGTRLTVT.

CDR3 amino acids: CAWSGAATGNEKLFF. CDR3 sequence (DNA): TGTGCCTGGAGTGGGGCGGCCACAGGGAATGAAAAACTGTTTTTT. J is TRBJ1-4 and V is TRBV30; D may be TRBD1 (6 bases). CDR1 and CDR2 (germline): GTSNPN, SVGIG (reference sequence). CDR3 size: 15 residues. The V end lost 1 base, the J end lost 5 bases, and 14 bases lay between the germline ends.